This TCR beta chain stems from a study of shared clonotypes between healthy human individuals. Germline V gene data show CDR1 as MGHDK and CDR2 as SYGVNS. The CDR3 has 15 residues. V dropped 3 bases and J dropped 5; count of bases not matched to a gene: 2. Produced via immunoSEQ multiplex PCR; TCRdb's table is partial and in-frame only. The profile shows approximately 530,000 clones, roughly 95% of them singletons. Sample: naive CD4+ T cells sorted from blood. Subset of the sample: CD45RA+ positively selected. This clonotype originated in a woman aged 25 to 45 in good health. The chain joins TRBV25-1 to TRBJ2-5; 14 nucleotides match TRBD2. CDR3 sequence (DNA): TGTGCCAGCAGTGAGGGACTAGCGGGAGTTGAGACCCAGTACTTC. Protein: CASSEGLAGVETQYF.